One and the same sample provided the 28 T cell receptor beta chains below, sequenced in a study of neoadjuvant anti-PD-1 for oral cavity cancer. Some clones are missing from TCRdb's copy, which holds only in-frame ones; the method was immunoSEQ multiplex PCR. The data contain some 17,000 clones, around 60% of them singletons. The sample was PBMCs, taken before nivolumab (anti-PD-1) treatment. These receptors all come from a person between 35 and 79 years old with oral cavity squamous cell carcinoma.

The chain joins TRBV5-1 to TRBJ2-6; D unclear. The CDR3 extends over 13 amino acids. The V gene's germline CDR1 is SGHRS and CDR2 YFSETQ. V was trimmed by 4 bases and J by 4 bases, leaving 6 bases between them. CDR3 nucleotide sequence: TGCGCCAGCAGCGCCGAGGGGGCCAACGTCCTGACTTTC. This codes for CASSAEGANVLTF.

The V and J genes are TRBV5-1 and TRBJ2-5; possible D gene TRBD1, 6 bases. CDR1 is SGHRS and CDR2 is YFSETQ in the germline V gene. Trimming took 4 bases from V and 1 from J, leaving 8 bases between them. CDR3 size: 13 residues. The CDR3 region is CASSGRGQETQYF. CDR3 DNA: TGCGCCAGCAGCGGCAGGGGCCAAGAGACCCAGTACTTC.

As DNA, the CDR3 is TGTGCCAGTACAGGGGGCGCTTATGGCTACACCTTC. Protein sequence: CASTGGAYGYTF. V usage is TRBV19 and J usage is TRBJ1-2; 8 bases line up with TRBD1. Germline V gene lookup returns CDR1 LNHDA and CDR2 SQIVND (reference sequence). V lost 7 bases to trimming and J lost 5 bases; unmatched junction nucleotides: 3. This CDR3 is 12 amino acids long.

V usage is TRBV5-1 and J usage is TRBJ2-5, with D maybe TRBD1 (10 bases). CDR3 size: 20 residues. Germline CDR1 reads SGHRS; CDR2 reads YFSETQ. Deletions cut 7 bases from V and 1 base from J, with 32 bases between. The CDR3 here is CASGQTGGVYSGGPQETQYF. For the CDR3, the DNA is TGCGCCAGCGGGCAGACAGGGGGCGTCTATAGCGGGGGCCCCCAAGAGACCCAGTACTTC.

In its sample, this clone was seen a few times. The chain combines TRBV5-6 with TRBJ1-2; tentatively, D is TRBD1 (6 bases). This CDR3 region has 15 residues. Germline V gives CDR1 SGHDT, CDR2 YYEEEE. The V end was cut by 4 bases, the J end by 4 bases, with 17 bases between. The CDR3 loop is CASSPGAGHRYGYTF. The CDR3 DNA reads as TGTGCCAGCAGCCCTGGGGCGGGACACCGCTATGGCTACACCTTC. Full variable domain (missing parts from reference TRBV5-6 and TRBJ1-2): DAGVTQSPTHLIKTRGQQVTLRCSPKSGHDTVSWYQQALGQGPQFIFQYYEEEERQRGNFPDRFSGHQFPNYSSELNVNALLLGDSALYLCASSPGAGHRYGYTFGSGTRLTVV.

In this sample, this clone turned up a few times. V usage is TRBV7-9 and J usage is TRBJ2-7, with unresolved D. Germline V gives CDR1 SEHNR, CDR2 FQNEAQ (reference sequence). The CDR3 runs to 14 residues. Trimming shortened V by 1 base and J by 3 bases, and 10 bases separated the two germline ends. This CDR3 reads CASSLEGSVYEQYF. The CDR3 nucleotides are TGTGCCAGCAGCTTAGAAGGGTCCGTCTACGAGCAGTACTTC.

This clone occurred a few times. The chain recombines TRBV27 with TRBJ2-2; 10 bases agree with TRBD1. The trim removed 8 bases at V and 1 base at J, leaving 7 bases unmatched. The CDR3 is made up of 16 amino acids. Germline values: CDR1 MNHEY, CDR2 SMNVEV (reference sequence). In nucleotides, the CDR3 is TGTGCCAGCGCCGGGGGGGACAGGGGGAACACCGGGGAGCTGTTTTTT. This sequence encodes CASAGGDRGNTGELFF.

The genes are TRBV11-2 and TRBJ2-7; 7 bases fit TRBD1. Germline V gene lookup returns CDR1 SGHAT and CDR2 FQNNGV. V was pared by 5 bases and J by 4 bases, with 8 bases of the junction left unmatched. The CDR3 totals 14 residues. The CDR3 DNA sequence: TGTGCCAGCAGCCTAACAGGGGCCACATACGAGCAGTACTTC. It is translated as CASSLTGATYEQYF. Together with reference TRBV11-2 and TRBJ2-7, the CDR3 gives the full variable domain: EAGVAQSPRYKIIEKRQSVAFWCNPISGHATLYWYQQILGQGPKLLIQFQNNGVVDDSQLPKDRFSAERLKGVDSTLKIQPAKLEDSAVYLCASSLTGATYEQYFGPGTRLTVT.

In nucleotides, the CDR3 is TGCAGCGTTGGAGGGGTGGGCTCTGGAAACACCATATATTTT. It is translated as CSVGGVGSGNTIYF. The chain carries TRBV29-1 and TRBJ1-3; TRBD1 might be the D (5 bases). CDR3 length equals 14 residues. Germline lookup yields CDR1 SQVTM and CDR2 ANQGSEA. V was pared by 4 bases and J by 0 bases, with 10 bases between.

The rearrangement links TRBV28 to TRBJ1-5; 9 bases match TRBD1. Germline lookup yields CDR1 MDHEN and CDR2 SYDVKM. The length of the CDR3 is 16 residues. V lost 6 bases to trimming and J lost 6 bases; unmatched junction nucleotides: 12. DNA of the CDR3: TGTGCCAGCAGCCTTACGACAGGGGGAGAAGGTCAGCCCCAGCATTTT. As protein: CASSLTTGGEGQPQHF.

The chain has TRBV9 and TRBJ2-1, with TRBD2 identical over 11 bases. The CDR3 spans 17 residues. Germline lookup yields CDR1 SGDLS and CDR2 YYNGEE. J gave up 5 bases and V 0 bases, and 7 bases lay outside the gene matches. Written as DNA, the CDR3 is TGTGCCAGCAGCGTAGCATTAGCGGGAGGGTTAAACAATGAGCAGTTCTTC. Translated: CASSVALAGGLNNEQFF.

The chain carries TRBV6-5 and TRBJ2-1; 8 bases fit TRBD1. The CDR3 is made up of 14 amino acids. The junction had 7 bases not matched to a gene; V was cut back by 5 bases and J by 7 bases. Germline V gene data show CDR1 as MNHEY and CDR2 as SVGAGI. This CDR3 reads CASSPDRVKNEQFF. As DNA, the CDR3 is TGTGCCAGCAGTCCGGACAGGGTGAAGAATGAGCAGTTCTTC.

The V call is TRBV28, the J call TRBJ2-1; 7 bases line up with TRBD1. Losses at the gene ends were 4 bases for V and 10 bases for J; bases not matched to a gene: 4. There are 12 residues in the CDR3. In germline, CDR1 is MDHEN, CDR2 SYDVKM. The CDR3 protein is CASSSDREEQFF. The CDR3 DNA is TGTGCCAGCAGTTCCGACAGGGAGGAGCAGTTCTTC.

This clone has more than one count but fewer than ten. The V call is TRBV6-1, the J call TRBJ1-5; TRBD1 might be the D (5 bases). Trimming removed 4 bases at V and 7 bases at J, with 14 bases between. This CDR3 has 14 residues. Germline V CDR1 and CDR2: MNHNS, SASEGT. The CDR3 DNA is TGTGCCAGCAGTGTAGCGGGGGGGGAACAGCCCCAGCATTTT. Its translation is CASSVAGGEQPQHF.

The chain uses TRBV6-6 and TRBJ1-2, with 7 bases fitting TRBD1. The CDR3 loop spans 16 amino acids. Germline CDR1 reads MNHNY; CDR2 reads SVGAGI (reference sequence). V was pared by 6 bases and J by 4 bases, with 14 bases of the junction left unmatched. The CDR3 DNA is TGTGCCAGCAGCCAGGGGGAGGGAAACCCTTCCTATGGCTACACCTTC. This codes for CASSQGEGNPSYGYTF.

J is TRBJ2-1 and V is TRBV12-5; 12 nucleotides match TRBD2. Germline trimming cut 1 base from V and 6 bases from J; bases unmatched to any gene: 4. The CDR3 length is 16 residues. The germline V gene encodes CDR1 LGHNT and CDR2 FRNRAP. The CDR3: CASGLGVTSGSNEQFF. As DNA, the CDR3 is TGTGCTAGTGGTTTGGGTGTGACTAGCGGGAGCAATGAGCAGTTCTTC.

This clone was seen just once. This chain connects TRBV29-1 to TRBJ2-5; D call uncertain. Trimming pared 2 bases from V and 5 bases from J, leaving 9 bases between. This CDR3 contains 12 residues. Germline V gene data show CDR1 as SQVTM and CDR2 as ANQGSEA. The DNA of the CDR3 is TGCAGCGTTGAACTAGTCGGTGAGACCCAGTACTTC. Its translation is CSVELVGETQYF.

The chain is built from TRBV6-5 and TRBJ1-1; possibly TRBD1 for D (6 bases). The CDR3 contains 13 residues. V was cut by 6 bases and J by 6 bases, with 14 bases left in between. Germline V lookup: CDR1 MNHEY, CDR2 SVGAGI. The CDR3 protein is CASSTLGTSEAFF. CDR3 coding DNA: TGTGCCAGCAGCACCCTCGGGACATCTGAAGCTTTCTTT.

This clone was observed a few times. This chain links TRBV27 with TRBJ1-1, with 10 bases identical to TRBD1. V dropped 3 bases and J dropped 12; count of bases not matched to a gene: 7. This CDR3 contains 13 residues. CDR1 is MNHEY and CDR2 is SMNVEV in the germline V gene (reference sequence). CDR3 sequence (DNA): TGTGCCAGCAGTTTCCAGGGACAGGGGAGGACTTTCTTT. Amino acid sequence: CASSFQGQGRTFF.

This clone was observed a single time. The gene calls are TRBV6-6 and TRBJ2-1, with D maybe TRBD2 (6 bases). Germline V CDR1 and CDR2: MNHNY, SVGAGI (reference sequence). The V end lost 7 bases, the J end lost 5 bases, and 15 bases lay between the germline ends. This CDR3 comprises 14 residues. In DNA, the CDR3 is TGTGCCAGCAAGGAGCCTAGCGACCACAATGAGCAGTTCTTC. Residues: CASKEPSDHNEQFF.

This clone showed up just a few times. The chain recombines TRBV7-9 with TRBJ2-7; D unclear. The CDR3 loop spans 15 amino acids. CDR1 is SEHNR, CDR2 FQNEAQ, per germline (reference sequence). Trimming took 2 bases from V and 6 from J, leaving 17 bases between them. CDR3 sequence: CASSLIDPGPLEQYF. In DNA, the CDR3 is TGTGCCAGCAGCTTAATTGACCCCGGCCCACTCGAGCAGTACTTC.

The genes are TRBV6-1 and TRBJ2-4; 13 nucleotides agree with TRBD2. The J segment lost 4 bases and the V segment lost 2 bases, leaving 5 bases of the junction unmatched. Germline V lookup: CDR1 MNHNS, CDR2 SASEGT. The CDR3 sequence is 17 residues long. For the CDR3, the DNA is TGTGCCAGCAGTGAAATGGGGACTAGCGGGACAAAAAACATTCAGTACTTC. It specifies CASSEMGTSGTKNIQYF.

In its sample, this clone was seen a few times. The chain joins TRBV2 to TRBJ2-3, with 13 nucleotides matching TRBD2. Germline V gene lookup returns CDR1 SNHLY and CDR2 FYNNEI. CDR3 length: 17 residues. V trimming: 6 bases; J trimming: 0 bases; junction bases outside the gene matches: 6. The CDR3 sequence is CASRPGTSGTSTDTQYF. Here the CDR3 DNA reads TGTGCCAGCAGACCTGGGACTAGCGGGACTAGCACAGATACGCAGTATTTT.

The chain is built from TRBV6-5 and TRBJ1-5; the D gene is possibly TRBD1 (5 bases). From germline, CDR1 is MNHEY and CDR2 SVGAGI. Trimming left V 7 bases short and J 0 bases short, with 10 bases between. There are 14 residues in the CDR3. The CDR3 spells CASKQDPSNQPQHF. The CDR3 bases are TGTGCCAGCAAACAGGATCCTAGCAATCAGCCCCAGCATTTT.

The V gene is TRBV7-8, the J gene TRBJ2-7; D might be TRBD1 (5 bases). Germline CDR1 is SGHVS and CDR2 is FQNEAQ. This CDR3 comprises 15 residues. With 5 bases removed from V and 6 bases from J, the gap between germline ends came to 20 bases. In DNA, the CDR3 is TGTGCCAGCAGCCCCGGTAGGACACAGATTGGCGAGCAGTACTTC. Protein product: CASSPGRTQIGEQYF. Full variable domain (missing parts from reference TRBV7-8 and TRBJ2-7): GAGVSQSPRYKVAKRGQDVALRCDPISGHVSLFWYQQALGQGPEFLTYFQNEAQLDKSGLPSDRFFAERPEGSVSTLKIQRTQQEDSAVYLCASSPGRTQIGEQYFGPGTRLTVT.

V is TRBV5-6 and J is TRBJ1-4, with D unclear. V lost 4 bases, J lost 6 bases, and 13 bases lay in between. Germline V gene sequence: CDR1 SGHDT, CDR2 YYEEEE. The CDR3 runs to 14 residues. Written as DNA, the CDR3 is TGTGCCAGCAGCCCGGGTGGGCGCTATGAAAAACTGTTTTTT. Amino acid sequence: CASSPGGRYEKLFF.

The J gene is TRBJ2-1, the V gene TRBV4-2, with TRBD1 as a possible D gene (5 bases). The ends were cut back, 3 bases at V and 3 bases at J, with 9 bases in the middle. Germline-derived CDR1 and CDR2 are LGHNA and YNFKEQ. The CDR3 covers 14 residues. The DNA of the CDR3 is TGTGCCAGCAGCCACGCGGACAACTACAATGAGCAGTTCTTC. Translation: CASSHADNYNEQFF.

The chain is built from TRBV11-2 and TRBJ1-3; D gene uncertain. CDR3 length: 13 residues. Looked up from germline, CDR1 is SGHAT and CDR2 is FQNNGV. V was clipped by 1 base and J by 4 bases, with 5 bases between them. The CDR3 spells CASSLGGGNTIYF. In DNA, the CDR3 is TGTGCCAGCAGCTTAGGAGGGGGAAACACCATATATTTT.